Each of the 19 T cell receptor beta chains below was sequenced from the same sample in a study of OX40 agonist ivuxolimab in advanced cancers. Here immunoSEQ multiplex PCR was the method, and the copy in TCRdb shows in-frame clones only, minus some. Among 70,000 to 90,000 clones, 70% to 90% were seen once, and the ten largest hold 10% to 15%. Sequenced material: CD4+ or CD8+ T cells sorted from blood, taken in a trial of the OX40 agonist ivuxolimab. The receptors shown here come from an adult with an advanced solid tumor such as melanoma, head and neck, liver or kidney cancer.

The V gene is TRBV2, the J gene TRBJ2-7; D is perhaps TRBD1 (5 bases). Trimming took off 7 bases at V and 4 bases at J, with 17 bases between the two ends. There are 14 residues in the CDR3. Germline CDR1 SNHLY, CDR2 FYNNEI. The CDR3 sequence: CASIPTDSLYEQYF. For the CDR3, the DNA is TGTGCCAGCATTCCGACAGATTCCTTATACGAGCAGTACTTC. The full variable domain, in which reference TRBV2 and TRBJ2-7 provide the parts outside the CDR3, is EPEVTQTPSHQVTQMGQEVILRCVPISNHLYFYWYRQILGQKVEFLVSFYNNEISEKSEIFDDQFSVERPDGSNFTLKIRSTKLEDSAMYFCASIPTDSLYEQYFGPGTRLTVT.

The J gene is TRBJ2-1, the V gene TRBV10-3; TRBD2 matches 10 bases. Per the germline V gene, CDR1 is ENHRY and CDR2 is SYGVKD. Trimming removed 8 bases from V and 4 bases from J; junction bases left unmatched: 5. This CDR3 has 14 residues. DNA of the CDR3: TGTGCCATCGGTGGGACTAGCGATTACAATGAGCAGTTCTTC. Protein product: CAIGGTSDYNEQFF.

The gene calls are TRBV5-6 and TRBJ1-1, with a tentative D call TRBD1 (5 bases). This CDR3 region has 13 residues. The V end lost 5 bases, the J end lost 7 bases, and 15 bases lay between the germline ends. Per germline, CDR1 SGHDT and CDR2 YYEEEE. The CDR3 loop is CASRDQGSGEAFF. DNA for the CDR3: TGTGCCAGCAGAGACCAGGGTTCAGGTGAAGCTTTCTTT.

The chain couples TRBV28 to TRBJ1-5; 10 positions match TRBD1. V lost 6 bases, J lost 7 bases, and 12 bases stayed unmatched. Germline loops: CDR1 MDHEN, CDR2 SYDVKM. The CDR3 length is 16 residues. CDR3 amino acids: CASSPLGQGERQPQHF. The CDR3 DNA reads TGTGCCAGCAGCCCCCTAGGACAGGGGGAAAGACAGCCCCAGCATTTT.

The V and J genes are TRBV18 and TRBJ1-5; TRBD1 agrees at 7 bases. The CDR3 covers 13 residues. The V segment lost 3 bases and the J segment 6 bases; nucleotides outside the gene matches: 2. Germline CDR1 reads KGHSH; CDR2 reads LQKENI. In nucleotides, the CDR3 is TGTGCCAGCTCACCGACAGGGCTTCAGCCCCAGCATTTT. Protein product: CASSPTGLQPQHF.

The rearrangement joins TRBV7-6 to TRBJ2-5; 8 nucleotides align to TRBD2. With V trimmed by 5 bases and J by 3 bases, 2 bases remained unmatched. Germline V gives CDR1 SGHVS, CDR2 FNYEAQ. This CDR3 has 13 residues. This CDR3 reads CASSRAGEETQYF. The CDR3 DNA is TGTGCCAGCAGCAGAGCGGGGGAAGAGACCCAGTACTTC.

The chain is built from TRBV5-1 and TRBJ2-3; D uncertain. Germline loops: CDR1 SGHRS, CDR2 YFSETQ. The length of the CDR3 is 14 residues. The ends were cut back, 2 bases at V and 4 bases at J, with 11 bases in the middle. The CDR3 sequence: CASSLASGADTQYF. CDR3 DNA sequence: TGCGCCAGCAGCTTAGCTAGTGGGGCAGATACGCAGTATTTT.

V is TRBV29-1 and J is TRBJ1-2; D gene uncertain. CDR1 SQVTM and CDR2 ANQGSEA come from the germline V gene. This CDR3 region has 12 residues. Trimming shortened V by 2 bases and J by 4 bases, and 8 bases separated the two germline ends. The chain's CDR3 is CSVERGVYGYTF. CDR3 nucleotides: TGCAGCGTTGAAAGAGGAGTCTATGGCTACACCTTC.

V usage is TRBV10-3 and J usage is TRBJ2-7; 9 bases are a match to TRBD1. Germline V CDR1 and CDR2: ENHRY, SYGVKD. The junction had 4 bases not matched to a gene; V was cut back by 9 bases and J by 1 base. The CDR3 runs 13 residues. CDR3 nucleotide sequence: TGTGCCATGCGGACAGGGGAATCCTACGAGCAGTACTTC. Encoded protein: CAMRTGESYEQYF.

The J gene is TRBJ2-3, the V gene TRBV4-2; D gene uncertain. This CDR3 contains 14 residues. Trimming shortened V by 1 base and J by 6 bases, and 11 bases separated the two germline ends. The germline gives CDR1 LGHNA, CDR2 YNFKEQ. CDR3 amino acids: CASSQAIAGDTQYF. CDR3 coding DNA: TGTGCCAGCAGCCAAGCCATCGCTGGGGATACGCAGTATTTT.

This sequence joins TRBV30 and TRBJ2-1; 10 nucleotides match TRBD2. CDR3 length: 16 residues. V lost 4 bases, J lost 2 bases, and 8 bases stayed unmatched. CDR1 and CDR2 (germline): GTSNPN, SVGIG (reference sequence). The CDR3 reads CAWTRTSGSTYNEQFF. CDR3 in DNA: TGTGCCTGGACCCGGACTAGCGGATCCACCTACAATGAGCAGTTCTTC.

CDR3 sequence: CASSPDGLVSSGANVLTF. The CDR3 nucleotides are TGTGCCAGCAGCCCGGACGGCCTCGTATCCTCTGGGGCCAACGTCCTGACTTTC. The chain couples TRBV5-8 to TRBJ2-6; D gene uncertain. The germline V gene has CDR1 SGHTS and CDR2 YDEGEE. The V end was cut by 4 bases, the J end by 0 bases, with 17 bases between. The CDR3 sequence is 18 residues long.

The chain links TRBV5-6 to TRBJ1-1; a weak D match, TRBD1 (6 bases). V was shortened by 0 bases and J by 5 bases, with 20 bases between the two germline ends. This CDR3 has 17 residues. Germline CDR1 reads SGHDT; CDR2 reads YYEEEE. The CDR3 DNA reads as TGTGCCAGCAGCTTGGCCACGGCAGGGGCACTTGGTACTGAAGCTTTCTTT. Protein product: CASSLATAGALGTEAFF.

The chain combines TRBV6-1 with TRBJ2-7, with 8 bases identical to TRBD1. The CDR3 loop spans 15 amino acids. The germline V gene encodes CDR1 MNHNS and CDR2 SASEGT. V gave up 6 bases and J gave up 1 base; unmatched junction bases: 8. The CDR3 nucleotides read TGTGCCAGCAGCTCCAACAGGGGGATATCCTACGAGCAGTACTTC. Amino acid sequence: CASSSNRGISYEQYF.

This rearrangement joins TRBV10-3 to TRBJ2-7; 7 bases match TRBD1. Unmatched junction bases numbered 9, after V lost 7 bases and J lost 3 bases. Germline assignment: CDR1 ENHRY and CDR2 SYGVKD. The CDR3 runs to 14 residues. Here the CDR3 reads CAIMEAGGFYEQYF. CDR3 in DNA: TGTGCCATCATGGAGGCAGGGGGTTTCTACGAGCAGTACTTC.

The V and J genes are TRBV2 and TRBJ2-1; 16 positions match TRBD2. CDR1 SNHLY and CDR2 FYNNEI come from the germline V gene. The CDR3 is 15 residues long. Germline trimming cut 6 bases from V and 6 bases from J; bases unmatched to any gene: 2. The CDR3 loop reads CASRGLAGGSNEQFF. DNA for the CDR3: TGTGCCAGCAGGGGACTAGCGGGAGGGTCCAATGAGCAGTTCTTC.

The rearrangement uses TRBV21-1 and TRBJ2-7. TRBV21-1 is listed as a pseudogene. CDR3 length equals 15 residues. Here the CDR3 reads CASSKGGISGYEQYF. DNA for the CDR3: TGTGCCAGCAGCAAAGGGGGGATTTCGGGGTACGAGCAGTACTTC.

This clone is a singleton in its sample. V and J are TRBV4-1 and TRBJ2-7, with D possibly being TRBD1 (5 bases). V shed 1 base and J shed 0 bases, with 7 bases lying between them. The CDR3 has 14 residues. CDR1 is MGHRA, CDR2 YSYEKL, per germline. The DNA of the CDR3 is TGCGCCAGCAGCCAAGGGGGCTACTCCTACGAGCAGTACTTC. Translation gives CASSQGGYSYEQYF.

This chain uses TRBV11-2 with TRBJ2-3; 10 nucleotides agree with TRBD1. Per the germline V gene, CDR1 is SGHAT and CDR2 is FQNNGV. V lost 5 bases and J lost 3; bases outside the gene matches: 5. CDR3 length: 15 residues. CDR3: CASSLGQGMTDTQYF. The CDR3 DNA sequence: TGTGCCAGCAGCCTGGGACAGGGGATGACAGATACGCAGTATTTT.